Listed below are T cell receptor beta chains from one sample, sequenced in a study of cytotoxic CD8 clonotypes in ibrutinib-treated CLL. Sequencing used immunoSEQ multiplex PCR; TCRdb keeps in-frame clones, though not all of them. This table holds roughly 160,000 clones, under 90% found once. The source material was PBMCs, sampled after 24 months of ibrutinib treatment. The receptors were sampled from a human donor with chronic lymphocytic leukemia. Both conserved end residues are part of each CDR3. The D gene is left open where the match is weak.

D	V	CDR3
NA	TRBV28	CASSLIPADYGYTF
TRBD1	TRBV5-1	CASSRQGYEQYF
NA	TRBV9	CASSVGAASSYNEQFF
NA	TRBV5-1	CASSLMILGLYKTYEQYF
NA	TRBV19	CASSIPGAGELFF
TRBD1	TRBV30	CAWSRAGGHEKLFF
NA	TRBV29-1	CSVEDVDTVGTEAFF
NA	TRBV7-9	CASSLLSPTQETQYF
NA	TRBV5-1	CASSSAVSSYNEQFF
TRBD2	TRBV7-6	CASSLYAGENEQFF
NA	TRBV18	CASSDQGQETQYF
NA	TRBV7-6	CASSLEGGGTQETQYF
TRBD1	TRBV28	CASSPGQGGGYGYTF
NA	TRBV2	CASSEAPYGDEQFF
NA	TRBV18	CASSPKGDTQYF
NA	TRBV28	CASTPGFEVYEQYF
NA	TRBV11-2	CASSLIQYREFSYEQYF
TRBD1	TRBV19	CASSHGQVLDAFF
NA	TRBV7-7	CASSPQGKNTGELFF
NA	TRBV10-3	CAISRNSNQPQHF
NA	TRBV9	CASSVVGGNTEAFF
NA	TRBV13	CASSFPLVNYGYTF
TRBD1	TRBV15	CATSVQQGAATEAFF
NA	TRBV27	CASVGGRGPSQPQHF
NA	TRBV28	CASSRPGPKFYEQYF
NA	TRBV7-9	CASSYRREANYGYTF
TRBD2	TRBV11-2	CASSLGLAGGPYNEQFF
TRBD2	TRBV10-3	CAISPGLAETYEQYF
NA	TRBV4-2	CASSQDQGRNTIYF
TRBD1	TRBV18	CASSPVVQGVKNIQYF
NA	TRBV6-5	CASSRVQGRKGYTF
NA	TRBV9	CASSKGGQPQHF
NA	TRBV2	CASSEAEYTQYF
NA	TRBV28	CASTIGASGNTIYF
NA	TRBV5-1	CASSSDRAENTEAFF
NA	TRBV7-9	CASSLAGRAKGEQFF
TRBD1	TRBV7-2	CASSSFFGTVYNEQFF
NA	TRBV11-2	CASSLVAVSSYEQYF
NA	TRBV7-3	CASRLADQSNTEAFF
TRBD1	TRBV18	CASSADRANYGYTF
NA	TRBV13	CASSLGTPVSNYGYTF
NA	TRBV11-2	CASPGGREQYF
NA	TRBV6-6	CASSPITRLSGNTIYF
NA	TRBV6-6	CASSYLGSEGYEQYF
NA	TRBV4-3	CASSQDRERLKQYF
NA	TRBV7-9	CASSPRLGFYEQYF
NA	TRBV6-6	CASSYSYPPYEQYF
TRBD1	TRBV5-5	CASSYGTGFYEQYF
NA	TRBV30	CAWSHYGYTF
NA	TRBV2	CASSENSRIGETQYF